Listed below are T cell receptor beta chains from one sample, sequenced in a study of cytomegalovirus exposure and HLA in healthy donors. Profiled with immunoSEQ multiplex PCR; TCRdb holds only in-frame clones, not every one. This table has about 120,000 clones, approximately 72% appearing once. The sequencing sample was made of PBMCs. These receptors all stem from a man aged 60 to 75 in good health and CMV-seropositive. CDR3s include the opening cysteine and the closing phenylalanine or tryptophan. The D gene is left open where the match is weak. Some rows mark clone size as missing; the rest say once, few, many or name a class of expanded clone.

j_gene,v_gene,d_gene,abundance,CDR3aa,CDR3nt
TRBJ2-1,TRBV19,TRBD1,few,CASTLGQGLEQFF,TGTGCCAGCACCTTGGGACAGGGGCTTGAGCAGTTCTTC
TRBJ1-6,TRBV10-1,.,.,CASSVAEGSPLHF,TGCGCCAGCAGTGTGGCGGAGGGTTCACCCCTCCACTTT
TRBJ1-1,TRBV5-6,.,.,CASSWTSGKANTEAFF,TGTGCCAGCAGCTGGACTTCGGGCAAAGCGAACACTGAAGCTTTCTTT
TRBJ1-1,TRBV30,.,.,CAWSQPYRRQPGRAFF,TGTGCCTGGAGTCAACCCTACAGAAGACAGCCTGGTCGAGCTTTCTTT
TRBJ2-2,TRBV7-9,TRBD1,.,CASSSPAGGYTGELFF,TGTGCCAGCAGCTCCCCCGCAGGGGGCTACACCGGGGAGCTGTTTTTT
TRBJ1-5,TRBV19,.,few,CASRRSGSNQPQHF,TGTGCCAGTAGAAGGTCGGGGAGCAATCAGCCCCAGCATTTT
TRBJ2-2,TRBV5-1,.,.,CASSLAGQGDTGELFF,TGCGCCAGCAGCTTGGCCGGGCAGGGCGACACCGGGGAGCTGTTTTTT
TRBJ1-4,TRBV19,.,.,CASSMRQGNEKLFF,TGTGCCAGTAGTATGCGGCAGGGTAATGAAAAACTGTTTTTT
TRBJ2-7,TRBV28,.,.,CASSFPSGEQYF,TGTGCCAGCAGTTTCCCTTCGGGCGAGCAGTACTTC
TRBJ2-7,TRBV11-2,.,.,CASSTSRDTRYEQYF,TGTGCCAGCAGCACGAGCCGGGACACGCGTTACGAGCAGTACTTC
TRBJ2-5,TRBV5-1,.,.,CASSWGTPSVETQYF,TGCGCCAGCAGCTGGGGGACGCCTAGCGTGGAGACCCAGTACTTC
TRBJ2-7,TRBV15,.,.,CATSRGGGPSYEQYF,TGTGCCACCAGCAGAGGGGGGGGGCCCTCCTACGAGCAGTACTTC
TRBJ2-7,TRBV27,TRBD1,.,CASRQGATHEQYF,TGTGCCAGCAGACAGGGGGCGACCCACGAGCAGTACTTC
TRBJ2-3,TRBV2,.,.,CASSAWTRTDTQYF,TGTGCCAGCAGCGCCTGGACACGCACAGATACGCAGTATTTT
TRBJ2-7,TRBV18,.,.,CASSVDRSYEQYF,TGTGCCAGCTCTGTGGACAGATCCTACGAGCAGTACTTC
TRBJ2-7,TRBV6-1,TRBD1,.,CASSERTGDQGPGYEQYF,TGTGCCAGCAGTGAAAGGACAGGGGATCAGGGCCCTGGCTACGAGCAGTACTTC
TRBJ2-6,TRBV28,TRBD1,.,CASSSGTGTSGANVLTF,TGTGCCAGCAGTTCCGGGACAGGAACCTCTGGGGCCAACGTCCTGACTTTC
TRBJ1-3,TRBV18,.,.,CASKSGGTGNTIYF,TGTGCCAGCAAATCCGGGGGAACTGGAAACACCATATATTTT
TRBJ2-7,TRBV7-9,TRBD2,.,CASSSGTSGFGEQYF,TGTGCCAGCAGCTCAGGGACTAGCGGTTTTGGGGAGCAGTACTTC
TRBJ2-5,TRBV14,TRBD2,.,CASSRSGRAITETQYF,TGTGCCAGCAGCCGTAGCGGGAGGGCCATTACGGAGACCCAGTACTTC
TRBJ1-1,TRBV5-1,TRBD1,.,CASSLVGQGWIRTEAFF,TGCGCCAGCAGCTTGGTGGGACAGGGGTGGATTAGGACTGAAGCTTTCTTT
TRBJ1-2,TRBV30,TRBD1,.,CAWGADRELNYGYTF,TGTGCCTGGGGAGCGGACAGGGAGCTCAACTATGGCTACACCTTC
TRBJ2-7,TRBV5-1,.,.,CASSPQGGSYEQYF,TGCGCCAGCAGCCCACAGGGAGGGTCCTACGAGCAGTACTTC
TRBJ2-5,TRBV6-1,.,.,CASTPGVVVETQYF,TGTGCCAGCACCCCCGGGGTCGTAGTCGAGACCCAGTACTTC
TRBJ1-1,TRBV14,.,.,CASSQVTGTEAFF,TGTGCCAGCAGCCAAGTGACGGGTACTGAAGCTTTCTTT
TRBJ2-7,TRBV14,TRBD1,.,CASRPGQGPTSYEQYF,TGTGCCAGCAGGCCCGGACAGGGGCCCACCTCCTACGAGCAGTACTTC
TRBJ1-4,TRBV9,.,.,CASSVTGTLNEKLFF,TGTGCCAGCAGCGTAACAGGGACGCTTAATGAAAAACTGTTTTTT
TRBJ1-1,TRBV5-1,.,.,CASSFVGEDTEAFF,TGCGCCAGCAGCTTCGTAGGGGAGGACACTGAAGCTTTCTTT
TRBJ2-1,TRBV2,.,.,CASSERSSGGGEQFF,TGTGCCAGCAGTGAGCGGTCTAGTGGAGGAGGAGAGCAGTTCTTC
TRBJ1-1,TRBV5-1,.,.,CASSLAVGLTEAFF,TGCGCCAGCAGCTTGGCCGTGGGCCTCACTGAAGCTTTCTTT
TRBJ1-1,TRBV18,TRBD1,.,CASSPRDRPNTEAFF,TGTGCCAGCTCACCTAGGGACAGGCCGAACACTGAAGCTTTCTTT
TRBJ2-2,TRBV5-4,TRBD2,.,CASSLDSGATGELFF,TGTGCCAGCAGCTTGGATAGCGGGGCTACCGGGGAGCTGTTTTTT
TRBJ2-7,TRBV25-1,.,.,CASSLAPGRADEQYF,TGTGCCAGCAGTCTGGCCCCGGGCAGGGCGGACGAGCAGTACTTC
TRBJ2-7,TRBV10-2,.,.,CASSEIPGQPQYF,TGCGCCAGCAGTGAGATACCGGGACAACCGCAGTACTTC
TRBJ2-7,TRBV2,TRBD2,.,CASSEARGRANEQYF,TGTGCCAGCAGTGAAGCGCGGGGGAGGGCAAACGAGCAGTACTTC
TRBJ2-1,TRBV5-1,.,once,CASSIQGNSYNEQFF,TGCGCCAGCTCGATCCAGGGGAACTCCTACAATGAGCAGTTCTTC
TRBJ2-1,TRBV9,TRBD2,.,CASSVGREGLNEQFF,TGTGCCAGCAGCGTAGGGCGGGAGGGCCTGAATGAGCAGTTCTTC
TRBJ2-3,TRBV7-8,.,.,CASRDTQRGTDTQYF,TGTGCCAGCAGGGATACTCAGAGGGGCACAGATACGCAGTATTTT
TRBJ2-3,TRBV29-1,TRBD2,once,CSAGGTSGVSTDTQYF,TGCAGCGCCGGGGGGACTAGCGGGGTGAGCACAGATACGCAGTATTTT
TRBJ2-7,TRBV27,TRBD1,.,CASSLHGQGPYEQYF,TGTGCCAGCAGTTTACACGGACAGGGACCATACGAGCAGTACTTC
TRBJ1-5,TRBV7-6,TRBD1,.,CASSLGQGARNQPQHF,TGTGCCAGCAGCTTAGGACAGGGGGCGCGTAATCAGCCCCAGCATTTT
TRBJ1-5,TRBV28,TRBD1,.,CASSLGQGPQHF,TGTGCCAGCAGTCTCGGACAGGGCCCCCAGCATTTT
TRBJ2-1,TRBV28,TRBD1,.,CASSATGPNSYNEQFF,TGTGCCAGCAGTGCGACAGGGCCTAACTCCTACAATGAGCAGTTCTTC
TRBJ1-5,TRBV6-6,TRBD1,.,CASSKQGRGNQPQHF,TGTGCCAGCAGCAAACAGGGGCGAGGCAATCAGCCCCAGCATTTT
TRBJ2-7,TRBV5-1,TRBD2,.,CASSLYPGLAFGQQYF,TGCGCCAGCAGCTTATATCCGGGACTAGCGTTCGGCCAGCAGTACTTC
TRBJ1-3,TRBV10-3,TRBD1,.,CAISIGQGMNTIYF,TGTGCCATCAGCATAGGACAGGGCATGAACACCATATATTTT
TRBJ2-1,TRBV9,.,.,CASSVVPGVGNEQFF,TGTGCCAGCAGCGTAGTCCCGGGGGTCGGCAATGAGCAGTTCTTC
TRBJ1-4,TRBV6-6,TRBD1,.,CASREQGASEKLFF,TGTGCCAGCAGGGAACAGGGGGCTTCTGAAAAACTGTTTTTT
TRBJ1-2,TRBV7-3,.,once,CASSATGTNYGYTF,TGTGCCAGCAGCGCAACAGGGACTAACTATGGCTACACCTTC
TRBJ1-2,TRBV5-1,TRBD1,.,CASSSGDRDPLGYTF,TGCGCCAGCAGCTCGGGGGACAGGGATCCTTTGGGCTACACCTTC
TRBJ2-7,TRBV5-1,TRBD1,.,CASGGTGGSYEQYF,TGCGCCAGCGGCGGGACAGGGGGCTCATACGAGCAGTACTTC
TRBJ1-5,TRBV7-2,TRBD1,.,CASSLVAGGRGNQPQHF,TGTGCCAGCAGCTTAGTGGCAGGGGGAAGAGGCAATCAGCCCCAGCATTTT
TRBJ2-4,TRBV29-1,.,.,CSVERTASGIQYF,TGCAGCGTTGAACGGACAGCGAGCGGCATTCAGTACTTC
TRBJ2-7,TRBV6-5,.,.,CASSYARGAYEQYF,TGTGCCAGCAGTTATGCCAGGGGTGCCTACGAGCAGTACTTC
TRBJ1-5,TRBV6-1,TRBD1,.,CASREGQGQPQHF,TGTGCCAGCAGGGAGGGACAGGGCCAGCCCCAGCATTTT
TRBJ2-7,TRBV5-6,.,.,CASSSSPYEQYF,TGTGCCAGCAGCTCCTCCCCCTACGAGCAGTACTTC
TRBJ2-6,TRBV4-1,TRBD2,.,CASSHSPGTRGSGANGLTF,TGCGCCAGCAGCCATTCGCCCGGGACTAGGGGCTCTGGGGCCAACGGCCTGACTTTC